This T cell receptor (beta chain) was sequenced for a study of beta chain features in type 1 diabetes. General study points: PCR might preferentially amplify shorter templates, equally in patients and controls. Moderate yet significant TCRB CDR3 shortening was seen in Type 1 diabetes patients in all four CD4+ subsets. Comparison showed that naive, central memory and Treg TCRB repertoires appeared more similar among patients than among healthy donors.

Isolated RNA was reverse transcribed in full, so expressed TCRB transcripts were sequenced. Clones were read by immunoSEQ multiplex PCR, and TCRdb kept only the in-frame ones, dropping some. The data hold about 150,000 clones, with roughly 9% observed a single time. This clone was picked up a small number of times. Antigen: not known. Germline CDR1 reads MNHEY; CDR2 reads SVGAGI. Trimming left V 6 bases short and J 4 bases short, with 11 bases between. The CDR3 runs 13 residues. V and J are TRBV6-5 and TRBJ2-3; D is possibly TRBD1 (6 bases). Sample: central memory CD4+ T cells from blood. The receptor was isolated from a woman aged 25-40 years with type 1 diabetes. The CDR3 DNA is TGTGCCAGCAGATCTCAGGGGTCAGATACGCAGTATTTT. It is translated as CASRSQGSDTQYF.